This entry lists 10 T cell receptor beta chains sequenced from one sample in a study of cytomegalovirus exposure and HLA in healthy donors. Use of 60 Vbeta and 13 Jbeta primers characterized the PCR. Sequenced by immunoSEQ multiplex PCR; TCRdb stores in-frame clones only, minus some. This table holds about 70,000 clones, 60% to 80% found once. Sequencing input: PBMCs. These TCRs come from a man aged 25-40 years in good health and CMV-seronegative.

The chain is built from TRBV25-1 and TRBJ1-2, with unresolved D. V dropped 6 bases and J dropped 5 bases, with 10 bases sitting between them. Germline CDR1 is MGHDK and CDR2 is SYGVNS. The CDR3 runs to 12 residues. The CDR3 sequence is CASRGSRYGYTF. In DNA, the CDR3 is TGTGCCAGCAGGGGGAGTAGGTATGGCTACACCTTC.

The chain joins TRBV6-1 to TRBJ2-3, with 8 bases matching TRBD2. The ends lost 2 bases at V and 4 bases at J; junction bases unmatched: 5. This CDR3 has 15 amino acids. Per the germline V gene, CDR1 is MNHNS and CDR2 is SASEGT. Written as DNA, the CDR3 is TGTGCCAGCAGTGAACTAACGGGGGGGCCAGATACGCAGTATTTT. It is translated as CASSELTGGPDTQYF.

The chain is built from TRBV13 and TRBJ1-6; D not certain. Looked up from germline, CDR1 is PRHDT and CDR2 is FYEKMQ (reference sequence). The CDR3 runs 14 residues. The germline V and J ends were trimmed by 2 bases and 9 bases, with 11 bases remaining between them. CDR3: CASSLTGSVSPLHF. CDR3 nucleotides: TGTGCCAGCAGCTTAACCGGGTCGGTTTCACCCCTCCACTTT.

The rearrangement links TRBV7-8 to TRBJ1-1; D gene uncertain. Germline V gene sequence: CDR1 SGHVS, CDR2 FQNEAQ. V gave up 4 bases and J gave up 4 bases, with 13 bases separating them. The CDR3 length is 14 residues. In nucleotides, the CDR3 is TGTGCCAGCAGCTCGAGTACTAGAGGCACTGAAGCTTTCTTT. It specifies CASSSSTRGTEAFF.

CDR3 region: CSEGGQGSDTQYF. The CDR3 DNA reads TGCAGCGAGGGGGGACAGGGCTCCGATACGCAGTATTTT. The genes are TRBV29-1 and TRBJ2-3; 9 bases agree with TRBD1. V lost 7 bases, J lost 6 bases, and 8 bases stayed unmatched. Germline V gives CDR1 SQVTM, CDR2 ANQGSEA. The CDR3 has 13 amino acids.

This clone was found a few times. The chain is built from TRBV30 and TRBJ2-7; no firm D call. The CDR3 is 12 amino acids. Germline loops: CDR1 GTSNPN, CDR2 SVGIG (reference sequence). V lost 2 bases and J lost 0, with 5 bases in between. The CDR3: CAWSRSSYEQYF. The CDR3 nucleotides are TGTGCCTGGAGTCGGAGCTCCTACGAGCAGTACTTC.

This clone was observed a handful of times. The rearrangement joins TRBV5-1 to TRBJ2-7; D not resolved. CDR1 and CDR2 (germline): SGHRS, YFSETQ. The germline V and J ends were trimmed by 7 bases and 0 bases, with 11 bases remaining between them. The CDR3 is made up of 13 amino acids. CDR3 in DNA: TGCGCCAGCTCCGTTTACAGCTCCTACGAGCAGTACTTC. Translating it yields CASSVYSSYEQYF.

The rearrangement joins TRBV29-1 to TRBJ2-6, with D possibly matching TRBD1 (5 bases). Germline CDR1 is SQVTM and CDR2 is ANQGSEA. CDR3 length: 15 residues. The CDR3 spells CRDLSPGSGANVLTF. CDR3 sequence (DNA): TGCCGCGATTTATCCCCAGGGTCTGGGGCCAACGTCCTGACTTTC.

This clone occurred once. The V call is TRBV5-1, the J call TRBJ2-4; D is undetermined. Deletions cut 2 bases from V and 3 bases from J, with 15 bases between. The CDR3 runs 16 residues. CDR1 is SGHRS and CDR2 is YFSETQ in the germline V gene. CDR3 loop: CASSFSERSGKNIQYF. The CDR3 DNA sequence: TGCGCCAGCAGCTTCTCTGAGCGTTCGGGCAAAAACATTCAGTACTTC.

The chain couples TRBV7-7 to TRBJ2-3, with 16 bases aligning to TRBD2. This CDR3 has 18 residues. The V gene's germline CDR1 is SSHAT and CDR2 FNYEAQ (reference sequence). With V trimmed by 4 bases and J by 3 bases, 7 bases remained unmatched. The CDR3 bases are TGTGCCAGCAGCTCGACCGGGACTAGCGGGGGGGCGACAGATACGCAGTATTTT. This gives the protein CASSSTGTSGGATDTQYF.